This TCR beta chain originates from a study of CD8 T cells in Susac syndrome. Deletions cut 1 base from V and 0 bases from J, with 12 bases between. CDR1 LGHNT and CDR2 FRNRAP come from the germline V gene. CDR3 length: 17 amino acids. The RNA, about 0.45 to 1 ug, was put through reverse transcription using random hexamers. One entry per CDR3 protein results from TCRdb running MiXCR on the immunoSEQ multiplex PCR reads. The sample lists about 170,000 distinct CDR3 sequences, 90% to 95% seen once, with 0.09% to 0.1% in the top ten. Sequencing of TCR beta was carried out in blood CD8+ and CD4+ T cells. The sequencing input was CD4+ T cells from PBMCs. The receptor's source is a human donor with multiple sclerosis. The J gene is TRBJ2-2, the V gene TRBV12-5, with D perhaps assigned TRBD1 or TRBD2 (5 bases each). CDR3 sequence reads: CASGLAAGTANTGELFF. The CDR3 DNA sequence: TGTGCTAGTGGTTTGGCAGCCGGGACGGCGAACACCGGGGAGCTGTTTTTT. Combining the CDR3 with reference TRBV12-5 and TRBJ2-2 gives the whole variable domain DARVTQTPRHKVTEMGQEVTMRCQPILGHNTVFWYRQTMMQGLELLAYFRNRAPLDDSGMPKDRFSAEMPDATLATLKIQPSEPRDSAVYFCASGLAAGTANTGELFFGEGSRLTVL.